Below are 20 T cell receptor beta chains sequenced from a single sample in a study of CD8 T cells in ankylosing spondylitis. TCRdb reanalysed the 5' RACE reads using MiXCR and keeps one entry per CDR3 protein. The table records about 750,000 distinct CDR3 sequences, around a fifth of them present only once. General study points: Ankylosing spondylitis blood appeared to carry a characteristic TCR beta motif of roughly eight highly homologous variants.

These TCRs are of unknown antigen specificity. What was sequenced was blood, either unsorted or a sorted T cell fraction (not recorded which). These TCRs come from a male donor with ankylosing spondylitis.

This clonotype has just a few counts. The CDR3 nucleotides are TGTGCCAGCAGTCCACACAGGGGCTCAGGAGCCTATGGCTACACCTTC. Its protein product is CASSPHRGSGAYGYTF. This rearrangement joins TRBV28 to TRBJ1-2, with TRBD1 identical over 7 bases. The CDR3 is made up of 16 amino acids. After removal of 5 bases from V and 4 bases from J, the junction contained 13 bases not matched to a gene. Germline V gene lookup returns CDR1 MDHEN and CDR2 SYDVKM.

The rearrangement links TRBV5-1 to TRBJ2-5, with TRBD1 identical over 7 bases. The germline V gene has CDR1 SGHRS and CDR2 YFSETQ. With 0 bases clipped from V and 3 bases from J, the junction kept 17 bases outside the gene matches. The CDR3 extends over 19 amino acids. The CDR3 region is CASSLGRGTGAETKETQYF. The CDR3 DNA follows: TGCGCCAGCAGCTTGGGACGCGGAACAGGGGCTGAAACGAAAGAGACCCAGTACTTC. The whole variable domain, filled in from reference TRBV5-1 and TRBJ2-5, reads KAGVTQTPRYLIKTRGQQVTLSCSPISGHRSVSWYQQTPGQGLQFLFEYFSETQRNKGNFPGRFSGRQFSNSRSEMNVSTLELGDSALYLCASSLGRGTGAETKETQYFGPGTRLLVL.

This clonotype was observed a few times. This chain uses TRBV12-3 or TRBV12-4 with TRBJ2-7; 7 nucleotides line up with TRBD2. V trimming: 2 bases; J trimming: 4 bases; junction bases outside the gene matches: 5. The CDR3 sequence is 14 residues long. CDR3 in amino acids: CASSLSGGVYEQYF. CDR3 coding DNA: TGTGCCAGCAGTTTATCGGGGGGTGTATACGAGCAGTACTTC.

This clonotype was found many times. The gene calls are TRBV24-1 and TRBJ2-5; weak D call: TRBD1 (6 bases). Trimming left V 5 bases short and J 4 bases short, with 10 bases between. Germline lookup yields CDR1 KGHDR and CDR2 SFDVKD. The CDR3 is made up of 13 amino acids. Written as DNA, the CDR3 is TGTGCCACCAGTGCAGGGGCAGGAGAGACCCAGTACTTC. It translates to CATSAGAGETQYF.

CDR3 bases: TGCAGTGCAACTGGACTAGCGGGAGAGGAAGATACGCAGTATTTT. Residues: CSATGLAGEEDTQYF. V usage is TRBV20-1 and J usage is TRBJ2-3, with 13 bases matching TRBD2. The germline CDR1 and CDR2 sequences are DFQATT and SNEGSKA (reference sequence). CDR3 length: 15 residues. The J segment lost 5 bases and the V segment lost 6 bases, leaving 8 bases of the junction unmatched.

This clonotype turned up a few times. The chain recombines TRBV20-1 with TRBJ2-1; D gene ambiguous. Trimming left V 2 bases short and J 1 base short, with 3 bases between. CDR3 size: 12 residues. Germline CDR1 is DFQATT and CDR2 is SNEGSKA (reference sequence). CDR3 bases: TGCAGTGCTAGACAGTCCTACAATGAGCAGTTCTTC. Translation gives CSARQSYNEQFF.

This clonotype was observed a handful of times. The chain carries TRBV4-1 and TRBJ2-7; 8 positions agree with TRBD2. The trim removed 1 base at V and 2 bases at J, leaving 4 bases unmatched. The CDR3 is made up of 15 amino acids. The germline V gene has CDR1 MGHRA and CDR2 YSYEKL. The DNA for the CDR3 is TGCGCCAGCAGCCAAGGACTAGCGCGAGCCTACGAGCAGTACTTC. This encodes CASSQGLARAYEQYF.

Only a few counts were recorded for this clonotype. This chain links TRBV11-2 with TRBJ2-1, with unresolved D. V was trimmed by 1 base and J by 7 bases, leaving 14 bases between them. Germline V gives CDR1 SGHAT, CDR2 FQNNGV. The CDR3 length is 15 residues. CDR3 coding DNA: TGTGCCAGCAGCTTAGTGATGCCAGGTTGGAATGAGCAGTTCTTC. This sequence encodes CASSLVMPGWNEQFF.

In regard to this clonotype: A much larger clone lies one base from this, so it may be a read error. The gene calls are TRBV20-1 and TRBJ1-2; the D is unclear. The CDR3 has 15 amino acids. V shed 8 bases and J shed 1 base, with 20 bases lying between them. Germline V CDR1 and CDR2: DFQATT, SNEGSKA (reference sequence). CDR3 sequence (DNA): TGCAGTACTATCCCCTATTTGGGGTATAACTATGGCTACACCTTC. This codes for CSTIPYLGYNYGYTF.

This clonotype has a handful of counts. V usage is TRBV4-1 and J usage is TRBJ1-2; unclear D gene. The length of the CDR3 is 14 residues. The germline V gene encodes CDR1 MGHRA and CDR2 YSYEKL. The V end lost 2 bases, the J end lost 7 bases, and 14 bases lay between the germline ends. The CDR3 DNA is TGCGCCAGCAGCCAACCTGTTAGGGCGGCTGGCTACACCTTC. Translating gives CASSQPVRAAGYTF.

This CDR3 reads CASSLTGSANYGYTF. The CDR3 region has the DNA TGTGCCAGCAGCTTAACAGGGAGCGCTAACTATGGCTACACCTTC. The J gene is TRBJ1-2, the V gene TRBV11-1; TRBD1 is a possible D gene (6 bases). The CDR3 consists of 15 residues. Deletions cut 2 bases from V and 0 bases from J, with 10 bases between. CDR1 is SGHAT and CDR2 is FQDESV in the germline V gene (reference sequence).

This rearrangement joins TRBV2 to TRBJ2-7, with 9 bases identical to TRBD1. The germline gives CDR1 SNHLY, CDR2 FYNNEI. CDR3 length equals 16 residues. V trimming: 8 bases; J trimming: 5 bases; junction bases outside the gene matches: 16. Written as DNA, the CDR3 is TGTGCCAGCGCAAGGACAGGGGATCGATGGGTCCACGAGCAGTACTTC. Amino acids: CASARTGDRWVHEQYF.

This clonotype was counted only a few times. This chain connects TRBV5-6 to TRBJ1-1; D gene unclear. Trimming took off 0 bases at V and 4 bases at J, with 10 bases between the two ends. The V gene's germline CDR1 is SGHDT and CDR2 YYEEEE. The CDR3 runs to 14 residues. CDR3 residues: CASSLEGTRTEAFF. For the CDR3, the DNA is TGTGCCAGCAGCTTGGAAGGAACCCGCACTGAAGCTTTCTTT.

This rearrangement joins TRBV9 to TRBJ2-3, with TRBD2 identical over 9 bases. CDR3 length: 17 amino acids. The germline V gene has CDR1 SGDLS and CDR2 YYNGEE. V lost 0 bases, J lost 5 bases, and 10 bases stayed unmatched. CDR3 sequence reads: CASSVGLAGRSGDTQYF. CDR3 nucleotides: TGTGCCAGCAGCGTAGGGCTAGCGGGACGTTCCGGAGATACGCAGTATTTT.

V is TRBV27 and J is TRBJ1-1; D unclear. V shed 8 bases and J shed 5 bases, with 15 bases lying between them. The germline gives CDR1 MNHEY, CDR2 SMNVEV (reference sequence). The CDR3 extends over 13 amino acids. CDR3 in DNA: TGTGCCAGCTCGGTCGGGGTAAGGACTGAAGCTTTCTTT. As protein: CASSVGVRTEAFF.

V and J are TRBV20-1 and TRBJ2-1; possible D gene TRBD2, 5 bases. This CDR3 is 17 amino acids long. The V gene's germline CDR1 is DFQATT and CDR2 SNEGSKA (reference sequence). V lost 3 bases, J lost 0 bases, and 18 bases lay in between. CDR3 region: CSAREALGLDSYNEQFF. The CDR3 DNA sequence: TGCAGTGCTAGGGAGGCCTTGGGTCTAGACTCCTACAATGAGCAGTTCTTC.

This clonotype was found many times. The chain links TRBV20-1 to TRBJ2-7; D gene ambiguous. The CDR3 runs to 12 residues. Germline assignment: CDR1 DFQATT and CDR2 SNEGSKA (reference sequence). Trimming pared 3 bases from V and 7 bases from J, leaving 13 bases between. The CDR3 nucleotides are TGCAGTGCTAGTATTTGGGAAAGGGAGCAGTACTTC. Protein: CSASIWEREQYF.

CDR3 nucleotide sequence: TGCGCCAGCCGCCTCGAGGGATACCAAGGGGAGACCCAGTACTTC. Residues: CASRLEGYQGETQYF. The chain is built from TRBV5-1 and TRBJ2-5; a weak D match, TRBD2 (5 bases). V gave up 7 bases and J gave up 5 bases, with 21 bases separating them. Looked up from germline, CDR1 is SGHRS and CDR2 is YFSETQ. The CDR3 consists of 15 residues.

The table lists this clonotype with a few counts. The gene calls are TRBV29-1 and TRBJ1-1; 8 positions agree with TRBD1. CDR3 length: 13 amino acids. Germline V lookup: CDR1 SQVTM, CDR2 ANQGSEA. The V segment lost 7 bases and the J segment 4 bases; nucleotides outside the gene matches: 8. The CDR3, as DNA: TGCAGCGCAAGGACAGGGTGGATCACTGAAGCTTTCTTT. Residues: CSARTGWITEAFF.

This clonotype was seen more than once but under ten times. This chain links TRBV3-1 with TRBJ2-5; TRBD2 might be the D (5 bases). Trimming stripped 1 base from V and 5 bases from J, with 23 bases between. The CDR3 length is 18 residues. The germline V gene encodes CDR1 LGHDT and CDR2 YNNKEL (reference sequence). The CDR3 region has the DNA TGTGCCAGCAGCCAAGGGGGTAGCGAGGCGTTCGTTCACGAGACCCAGTACTTC. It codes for CASSQGGSEAFVHETQYF.